Each of the 27 T cell receptor beta chains below was sequenced from the same sample in a study of graft-versus-host responses after intestinal transplantation. Antigens of these TCRs are unknown. Produced via immunoSEQ multiplex PCR; TCRdb's table is partial and in-frame only. The sample consists of tens of thousands of clones, roughly 90% of them appearing once. The starting material was unstimulated CD8+ T cells sorted from spleen or lymph node cells, obtained before transplant. The receptor set was obtained from a human donor who was the organ donor for an intestinal transplant.

The chain carries TRBV29-1 and TRBJ2-7; D possibly corresponds to TRBD1 (6 bases). This CDR3 contains 13 residues. V was clipped by 7 bases and J by 4 bases, with 17 bases between them. Germline CDR1 reads SQVTM; CDR2 reads ANQGSEA. CDR3 protein: CSGTGTQSYEQYF. The CDR3 region has the DNA TGCAGCGGGACCGGGACACAAAGTTACGAGCAGTACTTC.

The chain couples TRBV7-3 to TRBJ2-7; TRBD2 agrees at 8 bases. Trimming removed 5 bases from V and 2 bases from J; junction bases left unmatched: 5. CDR1 is SGHTA and CDR2 is FQGTGA in the germline V gene. This CDR3 comprises 14 residues. DNA of the CDR3: TGTGCCAGCAGCCCCCTCGGGAGGGCCTACGAGCAGTACTTC. Residues: CASSPLGRAYEQYF.

The DNA for the CDR3 is TGTGCCAGCAGGGGGGAAGCCCCAAGGACTAGCGGGAGGACCACCTACGAGCAGTACTTC. Its translation: CASRGEAPRTSGRTTYEQYF. J is TRBJ2-7 and V is TRBV28; 14 positions match TRBD2. The CDR3 runs 20 residues. The germline CDR1 and CDR2 sequences are MDHEN and SYDVKM. After removal of 6 bases from V and 2 bases from J, the junction contained 18 bases not matched to a gene.

The rearrangement uses TRBV29-1 and TRBJ2-7, with 7 nucleotides matching TRBD1. Losses at the gene ends were 6 bases for V and 1 base for J; bases not matched to a gene: 9. Germline-derived CDR1 and CDR2 are SQVTM and ANQGSEA. CDR3 length: 14 amino acids. CDR3 residues: CSVAQGTQSYEQYF. The CDR3 region has the DNA TGCAGCGTCGCACAGGGGACCCAATCCTACGAGCAGTACTTC.

The chain links TRBV19 to TRBJ2-2; D is perhaps TRBD1 (6 bases). The CDR3 totals 14 residues. Germline-derived CDR1 and CDR2 are LNHDA and SQIVND (reference sequence). V lost 5 bases to trimming and J lost 5 bases, with 12 bases between them. The CDR3 here is CASSWPGETGELFF. The CDR3 region has the DNA TGTGCCAGTAGTTGGCCAGGGGAGACCGGGGAGCTGTTTTTT.

The rearrangement links TRBV7-2 to TRBJ2-7; 11 bases agree with TRBD2. CDR1 SGHTA and CDR2 FQGNSA come from the germline V gene. The CDR3 is 17 residues long. With V trimmed by 2 bases and J by 4 bases, 10 bases remained unmatched. CDR3: CASSLLWGLAAAYEQYF. CDR3 DNA: TGTGCCAGCAGCTTATTGTGGGGACTAGCGGCTGCTTACGAGCAGTACTTC.

The gene calls are TRBV20-1 and TRBJ2-5; D is ambiguous. Germline V gene data show CDR1 as DFQATT and CDR2 as SNEGSKA (reference sequence). This CDR3 is built from 11 residues. Trimming stripped 5 bases from V and 3 bases from J, with 7 bases between. The CDR3 reads CSAEAEETQYF. Here the CDR3 DNA reads TGCAGTGCTGAGGCGGAAGAGACCCAGTACTTC.

The chain is built from TRBV9 and TRBJ2-7, with 8 positions matching TRBD2. CDR1 and CDR2 (germline): SGDLS, YYNGEE. V was pared by 4 bases and J by 3 bases, with 9 bases of the junction left unmatched. The CDR3 sequence is 15 residues long. The CDR3 is CASSILAAGFYEQYF. For the CDR3, the DNA is TGTGCCAGCAGCATACTAGCGGCCGGGTTCTACGAGCAGTACTTC.

This chain links TRBV7-9 with TRBJ2-7; 7 positions agree with TRBD2. This CDR3 has 15 amino acids. Trimming took 1 base from V and 0 from J; bases not matched to a gene: 3. Germline CDR1 reads SEHNR; CDR2 reads FQNEAQ (reference sequence). CDR3 loop: CASSLGGGSSYEQYF. For the CDR3, the DNA is TGTGCCAGCAGCTTAGGCGGGGGTTCCTCCTACGAGCAGTACTTC. The full variable domain, its missing parts supplied by reference TRBV7-9 and TRBJ2-7, is DTGVSQNPRHKITKRGQNVTFRCDPISEHNRLYWYRQTLGQGPEFLTYFQNEAQLEKSRLLSDRFSAERPKGSFSTLEIQRTEQGDSAMYLCASSLGGGSSYEQYFGPGTRLTVT.

V and J are TRBV6-4 and TRBJ2-3; 10 bases align to TRBD1. The CDR3 runs to 15 residues. V lost 6 bases to trimming and J lost 1 base; unmatched junction nucleotides: 4. Germline V CDR1 and CDR2: MRHNA, SNTAGT. CDR3 in DNA: TGTGCCAGCAGCGACGGGACAGGGGGCACAGATACGCAGTATTTT. It specifies CASSDGTGGTDTQYF.

V usage is TRBV28 and J usage is TRBJ2-7; 10 nucleotides agree with TRBD2. Per the germline V gene, CDR1 is MDHEN and CDR2 is SYDVKM. This CDR3 has 17 amino acids. With 4 bases clipped from V and 0 bases from J, the junction kept 9 bases outside the gene matches. The CDR3 DNA is TGTGCCAGCAGTTCCCCCGGGAAGCGGGAGGGCTCCTACGAGCAGTACTTC. This encodes CASSSPGKREGSYEQYF.

This sequence joins TRBV27 and TRBJ2-3, with D perhaps TRBD2 (7 bases). Germline CDR1 MNHEY, CDR2 SMNVEV (reference sequence). Trimming stripped 3 bases from V and 3 bases from J, with 16 bases between. The CDR3 length is 16 residues. CDR3 protein: CASSLGGGLLTDTQYF. DNA for the CDR3: TGTGCCAGCAGTTTGGGCGGGGGCTTGTTAACAGATACGCAGTATTTT.

The V call is TRBV7-8, the J call TRBJ2-1, with D uncertain. Germline V CDR1 and CDR2: SGHVS, FQNEAQ. Trimming left V 7 bases short and J 4 bases short, with 8 bases between. The CDR3 loop spans 12 amino acids. This CDR3 reads CASKSGYNEQFF. CDR3 nucleotides: TGTGCCAGCAAGTCAGGTTACAATGAGCAGTTCTTC.

This clone came up once. The chain employs TRBV15 and TRBJ1-2; D gene unclear. The CDR3 runs 13 residues. Germline V gene lookup returns CDR1 LNHNV and CDR2 YYDKDF (reference sequence). Trimming took off 4 bases at V and 4 bases at J, with 10 bases between the two ends. This CDR3 reads CATSMWETYGYTF. The CDR3 DNA reads as TGTGCCACCAGCATGTGGGAGACCTATGGCTACACCTTC.

V usage is TRBV11-2 and J usage is TRBJ1-2; 7 bases are shared with TRBD1. This CDR3 comprises 14 residues. In germline, CDR1 is SGHAT, CDR2 FQNNGV. V trimming: 5 bases; J trimming: 8 bases; junction bases outside the gene matches: 11. The CDR3 sequence: CASSLNRGLAGYTF. DNA of the CDR3: TGTGCCAGCAGCCTCAACAGGGGACTTGCCGGCTACACCTTC.

The chain employs TRBV2 and TRBJ2-1; 9 nucleotides match TRBD2. The CDR3 covers 14 residues. The J segment lost 10 bases and the V segment lost 5 bases, leaving 9 bases of the junction unmatched. Germline V CDR1 and CDR2: SNHLY, FYNNEI. Here the CDR3 reads CASSYLAGGREQFF. The CDR3 nucleotides read TGTGCCAGCAGTTATCTCGCGGGAGGGCGCGAGCAGTTCTTC.

The chain joins TRBV4-1 to TRBJ2-7; 9 nucleotides line up with TRBD2. The trim removed 0 bases at V and 3 bases at J, leaving 9 bases unmatched. The CDR3 length is 17 residues. Germline loops: CDR1 MGHRA, CDR2 YSYEKL. This chain's CDR3 is CASSQEGGRLAVYEQYF. CDR3 coding DNA: TGCGCCAGCAGCCAAGAGGGGGGTAGACTAGCGGTCTACGAGCAGTACTTC.

This chain connects TRBV23-1 to TRBJ2-5, with 7 nucleotides matching TRBD1. TRBV23-1 is known as an ORF, though its function is uncertain. The CDR3 is 15 amino acids. V shed 4 bases and J 4 bases; nucleotides not matched to a gene: 9. For the CDR3, the DNA is TGCGCCAGCAGTCCGCCGGGACAGATCGTAGAGACCCAGTACTTC. The encoded protein is CASSPPGQIVETQYF.

This rearrangement joins TRBV4-3 to TRBJ2-1; possibly TRBD1 for D (6 bases). The CDR3 totals 18 residues. Germline CDR1 reads LGHNA; CDR2 reads YSLEER. V was pared by 0 bases and J by 0 bases, with 15 bases between. The CDR3 loop reads CASSQDTRRGSSYNEQFF. Written as DNA, the CDR3 is TGCGCCAGCAGCCAAGATACGAGAAGGGGGAGCTCCTACAATGAGCAGTTCTTC.

As to this clone: Other DNA sequences within the sample encode an identical CDR3. The CDR3 region has the DNA TGTGCCAGCAGCTTCTCGGGCACTGAAGCTTTCTTT. Amino acid sequence: CASSFSGTEAFF. The chain joins TRBV7-9 to TRBJ1-1; no definite D call. V was cut by 3 bases and J by 4 bases, with 6 bases left in between. Germline values: CDR1 SEHNR, CDR2 FQNEAQ (reference sequence). The CDR3 loop spans 12 amino acids.

As concerns this clone: Other DNA sequences of this sample code for an identical CDR3. This chain links TRBV2 with TRBJ2-7; possibly TRBD2 for D (6 bases). The CDR3 loop spans 15 amino acids. V was clipped by 0 bases and J by 4 bases, with 13 bases between them. Germline V gene lookup returns CDR1 SNHLY and CDR2 FYNNEI. DNA of the CDR3: TGTGCCAGCAGTGAAGCTGGGGGGAGTAGTTACGAGCAGTACTTC. Residues: CASSEAGGSSYEQYF.

Here the CDR3 reads CASSLDYSGTTSTDTQYF. The CDR3 DNA follows: TGTGCCAGCAGTTTAGACTACAGCGGGACAACTAGCACAGATACGCAGTATTTT. The chain recombines TRBV28 with TRBJ2-3; possible D gene TRBD2, 7 bases. CDR3 length equals 18 residues. Germline V lookup: CDR1 MDHEN, CDR2 SYDVKM. V shed 2 bases and J shed 0 bases, with 18 bases lying between them.

The V gene is TRBV11-2, the J gene TRBJ2-3; 15 bases are a match to TRBD2. Germline assignment: CDR1 SGHAT and CDR2 FQNNGV. CDR3 length: 16 residues. J was trimmed by 3 bases and V by 4 bases; bases with no gene match: 2. CDR3 nucleotides: TGTGCCAGCAGCTGGACTAGCGGGAGGGGAACAGATACGCAGTATTTT. Amino acid sequence: CASSWTSGRGTDTQYF.

The J gene is TRBJ2-7, the V gene TRBV11-1, with D uncertain. V lost 2 bases, J lost 2 bases, and 7 bases lay in between. The CDR3 extends over 13 amino acids. Germline loops: CDR1 SGHAT, CDR2 FQDESV (reference sequence). This CDR3 is CASSLLEAYEQYF. The CDR3 coding sequence is TGTGCCAGCAGCTTACTAGAAGCCTACGAGCAGTACTTC.

This sequence joins TRBV19 and TRBJ2-7; D remains unclear. The germline V gene has CDR1 LNHDA and CDR2 SQIVND (reference sequence). The CDR3 runs to 13 residues. Between the trimmed V and J ends, which lost 3 bases and 7 bases, there was a span of 13 bases. Here the CDR3 reads CASSMGQRREQYF. DNA of the CDR3: TGTGCCAGTAGTATGGGTCAAAGGAGAGAGCAGTACTTC.

The chain recombines TRBV7-9 with TRBJ2-7, with D possibly being TRBD1 (6 bases). Germline V gene lookup returns CDR1 SEHNR and CDR2 FQNEAQ (reference sequence). Deletions cut 1 base from V and 2 bases from J, with 9 bases between. The CDR3 is 14 residues long. CDR3 bases: TGTGCCAGCAGCTTAGACAGGGAACCCTACGAGCAGTACTTC. This sequence encodes CASSLDREPYEQYF.

Here the CDR3 DNA reads TGTGCCAGCAGCTCATCCTACGAGCAGTACTTC. As protein: CASSSSYEQYF. The V gene is TRBV5-5, the J gene TRBJ2-7; the D is unclear. Germline loops: CDR1 SGHKS, CDR2 YYEKEE (reference sequence). The CDR3 spans 11 residues. V was shortened by 3 bases and J by 1 base, with 2 bases between the two germline ends.